The 19 T cell receptor beta chains given below trace back to one sample, sequenced in a study of shared clonotypes between healthy human individuals. Using immunoSEQ multiplex PCR, the repertoire was profiled, and TCRdb retains in-frame clones only, with some absent. This table holds 450,000 to 600,000 clones, around 80% found once. Sequences were obtained from PBMCs. The receptors stem from a woman in her 40s in good health. Some clones in this sample may be carry-over from other donors' samples.

This clone was counted a single time. This chain connects TRBV7-8 to TRBJ2-7; TRBD2 might be the D (6 bases). This CDR3 comprises 13 residues. Trimming removed 7 bases at V and 4 bases at J, with 14 bases between. The germline V gene has CDR1 SGHVS and CDR2 FQNEAQ. The CDR3 sequence is CASMEGLLYEQYF. CDR3 nucleotides: TGTGCCAGCATGGAGGGATTGTTATACGAGCAGTACTTC.

The V call is TRBV10-2, the J call TRBJ1-1; no clear D gene. The germline CDR1 and CDR2 sequences are WSHSY and SAAADI. V lost 3 bases and J lost 2, with 7 bases in between. CDR3 length: 13 amino acids. CDR3 protein: CASSEYQNTEAFF. The CDR3 bases are TGCGCCAGCAGTGAATACCAAAACACTGAAGCTTTCTTT.

The chain recombines TRBV5-1 with TRBJ2-3; 7 bases align to TRBD1. The CDR3 is 15 residues long. With V trimmed by 0 bases and J by 0 bases, 1 base remained unmatched. CDR1 is SGHRS, CDR2 YFSETQ, per germline. CDR3 nucleotides: TGCGCCAGCAGCTTGGAGACAGGGAGCACAGATACGCAGTATTTT. Residues: CASSLETGSTDTQYF.

The genes are TRBV10-3 and TRBJ2-1, with a possible D match to TRBD1 (5 bases). This CDR3 contains 15 residues. V was shortened by 4 bases and J by 4 bases, with 14 bases between the two germline ends. Germline lookup yields CDR1 ENHRY and CDR2 SYGVKD. CDR3 in DNA: TGTGCCATCAGTGCGGCAGGGATGGATTACAATGAGCAGTTCTTC. This translates into CAISAAGMDYNEQFF.

A remark on this clone: Other DNA variants within this sample encode the same CDR3. The chain is built from TRBV30 and TRBJ2-7; no clear D. Trimming cost V 3 bases and J 0 bases, with 3 bases left between them. The CDR3 contains 11 residues. Germline V gene sequence: CDR1 GTSNPN, CDR2 SVGIG (reference sequence). The CDR3 spells CAWRSSYEQYF. The CDR3, as DNA: TGTGCCTGGAGGTCCTCCTACGAGCAGTACTTC.

V is TRBV27 and J is TRBJ2-5; TRBD2 matches 10 bases. V was clipped by 3 bases and J by 1 base; unmatched bases: 2. This CDR3 comprises 15 residues. CDR1 MNHEY and CDR2 SMNVEV come from the germline V gene (reference sequence). This CDR3 is CASSLGLAPQETQYF. The CDR3 DNA reads TGTGCCAGCAGTTTGGGACTAGCGCCCCAAGAGACCCAGTACTTC.

This chain uses TRBV6-1 with TRBJ2-2; possibly TRBD2 for D (6 bases). CDR3 length equals 14 residues. V lost 8 bases and J lost 0, with 10 bases in between. Germline V gene data show CDR1 as MNHNS and CDR2 as SASEGT. The CDR3 DNA reads TGTGCCAGCCGGGGGAGAACGAACACCGGGGAGCTGTTTTTT. Its protein is CASRGRTNTGELFF.

The chain combines TRBV7-2 with TRBJ2-7; either TRBD1 or TRBD2 may fit D (5 bases each). This CDR3 region has 15 residues. Trimming cost V 3 bases and J 0 bases, with 12 bases left between them. CDR1 is SGHTA, CDR2 FQGNSA, per germline. CDR3 DNA sequence: TGTGCCAGCAGCTTTGGGGCCGGGGACTCCTACGAGCAGTACTTC. Protein product: CASSFGAGDSYEQYF.

Turning to this clone: A read error likely explains this, since a far larger clone differs by one base. V usage is TRBV5-8 and J usage is TRBJ1-2; the D gene is possibly TRBD1 (5 bases). CDR3 size: 14 residues. Germline V gives CDR1 SGHTS, CDR2 YDEGEE. The CDR3 bases are TGTGCCAGCAGCTTGGATACAGGAGACTATGGCTGCACCTTC. This codes for CASSLDTGDYGCTF.

CDR3 in DNA: TGTGCCAGCAGGCCTTTGGGGAGCACTGAAGCTTTCTTT. Amino acids: CASRPLGSTEAFF. V and J are TRBV6-1 and TRBJ1-1; D unresolved. The CDR3 extends over 13 amino acids. Trimming left V 6 bases short and J 4 bases short, with 12 bases between. Germline loops: CDR1 MNHNS, CDR2 SASEGT.

This clone has a single count. J is TRBJ2-2 and V is TRBV18; no definite D call. The germline V gene encodes CDR1 KGHSH and CDR2 LQKENI. The V and J ends lost 6 bases and 2 bases respectively, with 19 bases between them. The CDR3 consists of 17 residues. The CDR3: CASSDFGPHINTGELFF. CDR3 coding DNA: TGTGCCAGCTCCGACTTCGGACCACATATTAACACCGGGGAGCTGTTTTTT.

The table lists this clone with many counts. CDR3 bases: TGTGCCAGCAGCAGCGATGCCCCCTCTGGAAACACCATATATTTT. This encodes CASSSDAPSGNTIYF. The chain recombines TRBV6-1 with TRBJ1-3; D remains ambiguous. Germline V CDR1 and CDR2: MNHNS, SASEGT. The CDR3 contains 15 residues. V was clipped by 6 bases and J by 0 bases, with 12 bases between them.

The chain is built from TRBV27 and TRBJ2-5, with D uncertain. CDR3 length: 13 amino acids. Germline values: CDR1 MNHEY, CDR2 SMNVEV (reference sequence). V was trimmed by 5 bases and J by 0 bases, leaving 7 bases between them. The CDR3 sequence: CASSTLDQETQYF. The DNA for the CDR3 is TGTGCCAGCAGTACTCTTGACCAAGAGACCCAGTACTTC.

J is TRBJ2-3 and V is TRBV11-2; TRBD2 agrees at 11 bases. V trimming: 1 base; J trimming: 8 bases; junction bases outside the gene matches: 2. Germline-derived CDR1 and CDR2 are SGHAT and FQNNGV. The CDR3 is 14 amino acids. CDR3 in amino acids: CASSLVLAGATQYF. CDR3 DNA: TGTGCCAGCAGCTTAGTACTAGCGGGAGCTACGCAGTATTTT.

The chain joins TRBV27 to TRBJ2-5; D is perhaps TRBD2 (6 bases). The V end was cut by 5 bases, the J end by 5 bases, with 18 bases between. The CDR3 spans 15 residues. Germline V gene lookup returns CDR1 MNHEY and CDR2 SMNVEV (reference sequence). The DNA of the CDR3 is TGTGCCAGCAGTCCCTGGAGGGGTAGGGCGGAGACCCAGTACTTC. It specifies CASSPWRGRAETQYF.

The rearrangement joins TRBV7-3 to TRBJ2-1, with 12 bases matching TRBD2. The CDR3 sequence is 17 residues long. CDR1 and CDR2 (germline): SGHTA, FQGTGA. The V segment lost 0 bases and the J segment 6 bases; nucleotides outside the gene matches: 6. The CDR3 is CASSLTPGLAGPNEQFF. The CDR3 bases are TGTGCCAGCAGCTTAACGCCCGGACTAGCGGGACCCAATGAGCAGTTCTTC.

Here the CDR3 DNA reads TGCGCCAGCAGCTTGGGGGCAGGAGGTACGCAAGGCTACACCTTC. Amino acid sequence: CASSLGAGGTQGYTF. V is TRBV5-1 and J is TRBJ1-2; D not certain. This CDR3 comprises 15 residues. CDR1 and CDR2 (germline): SGHRS, YFSETQ. Trimming removed 0 bases from V and 8 bases from J, with 17 bases in between.

The V gene is TRBV19, the J gene TRBJ2-1, with 11 bases lining up with TRBD2. The CDR3 is made up of 15 amino acids. Trimming cost V 6 bases and J 3 bases; bases outside gene matches: 4. Germline assignment: CDR1 LNHDA and CDR2 SQIVND (reference sequence). DNA of the CDR3: TGTGCCAGTAGCCCTCTAGCGGGAGGCTACAATGAGCAGTTCTTC. It is translated as CASSPLAGGYNEQFF.

The chain has TRBV5-1 and TRBJ2-2, with 8 nucleotides matching TRBD2. Germline V gene sequence: CDR1 SGHRS, CDR2 YFSETQ. The CDR3 covers 16 residues. Trimming cost V 1 base and J 2 bases; bases outside gene matches: 4. CDR3 sequence (DNA): TGCGCCAGCAGCTTGATGGCGGGAGGAAACACCGGGGAGCTGTTTTTT. Translation gives CASSLMAGGNTGELFF. Full variable domain (missing parts from reference TRBV5-1 and TRBJ2-2): KAGVTQTPRYLIKTRGQQVTLSCSPISGHRSVSWYQQTPGQGLQFLFEYFSETQRNKGNFPGRFSGRQFSNSRSEMNVSTLELGDSALYLCASSLMAGGNTGELFFGEGSRLTVL.